This T cell receptor (beta chain) was retrieved from a study of T cell responses to AZD1222 COVID-19 vaccine. Libraries were prepared by immunoSEQ multiplex PCR; TCRdb keeps only in-frame clonotypes and omits some of them. The sample lists 130,000 to 150,000 clones; roughly 92% were seen once. Trimming stripped 3 bases from V and 0 bases from J, with 12 bases between. Germline CDR1 is SGHTA and CDR2 is FQGNSA. The CDR3 spans 15 residues. The sample in question was peripheral blood, obtained on day 0 of AZD1222 vaccination. V gene TRBV7-2 combines with J gene TRBJ2-7, with D maybe TRBD1 (5 bases). This TCR was recovered from an adult in good health. Here the CDR3 reads CASSFRRGNSYEQYF. The DNA of the CDR3 is TGTGCCAGCAGCTTCCGTAGGGGCAACTCCTACGAGCAGTACTTC.